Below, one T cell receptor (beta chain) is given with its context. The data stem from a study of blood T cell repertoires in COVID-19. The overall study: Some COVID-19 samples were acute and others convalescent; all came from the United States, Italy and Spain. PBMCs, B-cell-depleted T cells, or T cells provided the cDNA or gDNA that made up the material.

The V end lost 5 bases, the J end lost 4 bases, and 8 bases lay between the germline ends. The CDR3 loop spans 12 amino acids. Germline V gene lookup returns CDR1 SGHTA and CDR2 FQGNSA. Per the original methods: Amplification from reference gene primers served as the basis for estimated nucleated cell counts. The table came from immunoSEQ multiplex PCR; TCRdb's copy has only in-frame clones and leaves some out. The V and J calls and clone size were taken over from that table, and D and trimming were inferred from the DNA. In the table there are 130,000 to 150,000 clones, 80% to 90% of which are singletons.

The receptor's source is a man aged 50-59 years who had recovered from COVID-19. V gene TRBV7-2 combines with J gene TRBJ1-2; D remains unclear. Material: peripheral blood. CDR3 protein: CASSPSPYGYTF. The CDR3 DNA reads TGTGCCAGCAGCCCCTCTCCCTATGGCTACACCTTC. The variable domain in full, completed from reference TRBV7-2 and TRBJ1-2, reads GAGVSQSPSNKVTEKGKDVELRCDPISGHTALYWYRQSLGQGLEFLIYFQGNSAPDKSGLPSDRFSAERTGGSVSTLTIQRTQQEDSAVYLCASSPSPYGYTFGSGTRLTVV.